These 11 T cell receptor beta chains originate from one sample sequenced in a study of T cells in Graves' hyperthyroidism and ophthalmopathy. What was amplified from RNA transcripts were TCR beta CDR3 regions. During a first-round RT-PCR of the TCR CDR3, the HTBI primer set was used. TCRdb redid the calling of the multiplex PCR reads with MiXCR, one entry per CDR3 protein. There are roughly 700,000 distinct CDR3 sequences in the sample; 17% occur only once, and 15% lies in the top ten. The material sequenced was blood. These receptors were obtained from a man aged 50 or older with Graves' hyperthyroidism.

V usage is TRBV10-3 and J usage is TRBJ1-3, with 10 bases matching TRBD1. The CDR3 has 16 amino acids. V trimming: 2 bases; J trimming: 4 bases; junction bases outside the gene matches: 5. CDR1 and CDR2 from the germline V gene are ENHRY and SYGVKD. This chain's CDR3 is CAISERGTGDGNTIYF. CDR3 DNA: TGTGCCATCAGTGAGCGAGGGACAGGGGACGGAAACACCATATATTTT.

The chain combines TRBV11-2 with TRBJ2-7, with 7 bases identical to TRBD1. Per germline, CDR1 SGHAT and CDR2 FQNNGV. This CDR3 comprises 15 residues. Trimming took 5 bases from V and 4 from J; bases not matched to a gene: 11. The CDR3 DNA is TGTGCCAGCAGCCAAGCGGACAGGAGTACATACGAGCAGTACTTC. Amino acid sequence: CASSQADRSTYEQYF. Complete variable domain (other parts from reference TRBV11-2 and TRBJ2-7): EAGVAQSPRYKIIEKRQSVAFWCNPISGHATLYWYQQILGQGPKLLIQFQNNGVVDDSQLPKDRFSAERLKGVDSTLKIQPAKLEDSAVYLCASSQADRSTYEQYFGPGTRLTVT.

This clonotype has just a few counts. V is TRBV28 and J is TRBJ2-7; the D gene is possibly TRBD1 (6 bases). The CDR3 sequence is 15 residues long. The V gene's germline CDR1 is MDHEN and CDR2 SYDVKM. Trimming removed 6 bases at V and 2 bases at J, with 17 bases between. In DNA, the CDR3 is TGTGCCAGCAGCGCTTCGTGGGACACAGCCTACGAGCAGTACTTC. Translation: CASSASWDTAYEQYF.

This clonotype was seen a handful of times. The chain links TRBV27 to TRBJ1-5; D is uncertain. This CDR3 spans 12 amino acids. CDR1 and CDR2 from the germline V gene are MNHEY and SMNVEV (reference sequence). With 10 bases removed from V and 7 bases from J, the gap between germline ends came to 14 bases. CDR3 sequence (DNA): TGTGCCACCTGGACTTCTAGGCAGCCCCAGCATTTT. Its protein product is CATWTSRQPQHF.

This clonotype was detected a few times. The gene calls are TRBV5-6 and TRBJ1-6; D unresolved. This CDR3 spans 15 amino acids. The V gene lost 1 base and the J gene lost 4 bases, with 9 bases spanning the gap. The germline gives CDR1 SGHDT, CDR2 YYEEEE. The CDR3 region is CASSLRRLYNSPLHF. In nucleotides, the CDR3 is TGTGCCAGCAGCTTGCGGCGGCTTTATAATTCACCCCTCCACTTT.

The CDR3 bases are TGTGCCAGCAGCTTAGTCCTGGCCGAGAACACTGAAGCTTTCTTT. This sequence encodes CASSLVLAENTEAFF. V gene TRBV11-2 combines with J gene TRBJ1-1, with unresolved D. The CDR3 has 15 amino acids. Germline-derived CDR1 and CDR2 are SGHAT and FQNNGV. V dropped 1 base and J dropped 1 base, with 10 bases sitting between them.

This clonotype was observed at least ten times. The chain joins TRBV28 to TRBJ2-3; D could derive from TRBD1 or TRBD2 (5 bases each). Trimming stripped 3 bases from V and 0 bases from J, with 22 bases between. This CDR3 contains 19 residues. The germline gives CDR1 MDHEN, CDR2 SYDVKM. CDR3 in DNA: TGTGCCAGCAGTTTCCCCGTGGGGGACCCTCGATCTAGCACAGATACGCAGTATTTT. It is translated as CASSFPVGDPRSSTDTQYF.

This clonotype has ten or more counts. The rearrangement uses TRBV18 and TRBJ2-5, with a tentative D call TRBD2 (5 bases). The CDR3 contains 15 residues. The V end lost 3 bases, the J end lost 4 bases, and 15 bases lay between the germline ends. Germline CDR1 reads KGHSH; CDR2 reads LQKENI. The DNA of the CDR3 is TGTGCCAGCTCACCCGAGGGCCGAAAGCGAGAGACCCAGTACTTC. Amino acid sequence: CASSPEGRKRETQYF.

At least ten counts were recorded for this clonotype. J is TRBJ2-1 and V is TRBV2; tentatively, D is TRBD2 (7 bases). CDR3 length: 17 amino acids. From germline, CDR1 is SNHLY and CDR2 FYNNEI. Between the trimmed V and J ends, which lost 1 base and 1 base, there was a span of 14 bases. The CDR3 here is CASSEEGVGGSYNEQFF. The CDR3 nucleotides are TGTGCCAGCAGTGAAGAGGGGGTGGGAGGGTCCTACAATGAGCAGTTCTTC.

This clonotype was seen many times. The CDR3 spells CASSSLGVYYEQYF. DNA of the CDR3: TGTGCCAGCAGCTCACTCGGGGTCTACTACGAGCAGTACTTC. The V call is TRBV11-2, the J call TRBJ2-7, with D possibly being TRBD2 (5 bases). V lost 4 bases, J lost 3 bases, and 13 bases lay in between. The CDR3 runs to 14 residues. Germline CDR1 is SGHAT and CDR2 is FQNNGV.

This clonotype occurred many times. The gene calls are TRBV2 and TRBJ2-7; D not resolved. The ends were cut back, 1 base at V and 4 bases at J, with 8 bases in the middle. Germline CDR1 and CDR2: SNHLY and FYNNEI. The CDR3 has 13 residues. CDR3 residues: CASSEGAVYEQYF. The CDR3 DNA follows: TGTGCCAGCAGTGAAGGGGCGGTTTACGAGCAGTACTTC.